This TCR beta chain emerged from a study of blood T cell repertoires in COVID-19. In the authors' methods: How many nucleated cells were present was estimated from reference gene primer amplification. Assay used: immunoSEQ multiplex PCR; TCRdb lists only in-frame clones, some missing. V and J calls and clone size are given by that table; D and trimming were obtained from the DNA. The sample has 200,000 to 250,000 clones, 65% to 85% seen once. Cohort allocation depended upon clinical history that participants reported. Either two negative PCRs, clearance, or symptom resolution qualified Cohort 3 donors as recovered. The CDR3 is 18 amino acids.

This TCR derives from a woman aged 40 to 50 who had recovered from COVID-19. The sample consisted of PBMCs or T cells enriched from blood (not recorded which). The J gene is TRBJ2-7, the V gene TRBV21-1; the table gives TRBD2 as D, unverified against the DNA. TRBV21-1 is a documented pseudogene. The CDR3 here is CASSKEPLECIGSYEQYV. The DNA for the CDR3 is TGTGCCAGCAGCAAAGAACCACTAGAATGTATCGGTTCCTACGAGCAGTACGTC.